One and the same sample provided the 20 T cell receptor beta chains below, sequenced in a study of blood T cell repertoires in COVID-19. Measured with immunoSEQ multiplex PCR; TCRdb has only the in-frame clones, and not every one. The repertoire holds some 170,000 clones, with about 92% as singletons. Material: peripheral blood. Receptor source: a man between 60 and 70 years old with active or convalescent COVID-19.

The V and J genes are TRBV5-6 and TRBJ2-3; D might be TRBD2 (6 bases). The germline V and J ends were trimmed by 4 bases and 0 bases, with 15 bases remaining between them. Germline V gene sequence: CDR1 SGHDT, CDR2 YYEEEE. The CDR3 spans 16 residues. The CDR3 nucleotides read TGTGCCAGCAGCCCGGGACTTCCCCCTAGCACAGATACGCAGTATTTT. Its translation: CASSPGLPPSTDTQYF.

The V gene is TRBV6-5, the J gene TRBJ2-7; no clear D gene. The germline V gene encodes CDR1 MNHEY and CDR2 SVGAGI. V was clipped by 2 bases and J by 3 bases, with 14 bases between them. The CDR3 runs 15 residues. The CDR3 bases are TGTGCCAGCAGTTACGGCCCTGGGCAGAGCTACGAGCAGTACTTC. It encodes CASSYGPGQSYEQYF.

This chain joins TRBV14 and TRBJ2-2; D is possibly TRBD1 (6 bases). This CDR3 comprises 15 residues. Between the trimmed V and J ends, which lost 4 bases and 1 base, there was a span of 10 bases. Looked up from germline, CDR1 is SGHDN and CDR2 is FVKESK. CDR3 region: CASSRMTGNTGELFF. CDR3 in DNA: TGTGCCAGCAGCCGCATGACAGGGAACACCGGGGAGCTGTTTTTT.

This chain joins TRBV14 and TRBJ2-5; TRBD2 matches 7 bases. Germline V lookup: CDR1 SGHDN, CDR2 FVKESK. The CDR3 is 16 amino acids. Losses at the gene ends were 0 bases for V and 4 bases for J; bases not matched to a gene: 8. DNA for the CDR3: TGTGCCAGCAGCCAAGATCGGGGGGTTAAGGGAGAGACCCAGTACTTC. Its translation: CASSQDRGVKGETQYF.

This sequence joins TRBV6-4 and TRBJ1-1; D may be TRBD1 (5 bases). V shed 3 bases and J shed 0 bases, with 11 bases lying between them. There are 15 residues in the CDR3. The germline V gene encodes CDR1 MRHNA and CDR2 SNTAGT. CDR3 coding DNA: TGTGCCAGCAGTGAACAAGGGGCTATGAACACTGAAGCTTTCTTT. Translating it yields CASSEQGAMNTEAFF.

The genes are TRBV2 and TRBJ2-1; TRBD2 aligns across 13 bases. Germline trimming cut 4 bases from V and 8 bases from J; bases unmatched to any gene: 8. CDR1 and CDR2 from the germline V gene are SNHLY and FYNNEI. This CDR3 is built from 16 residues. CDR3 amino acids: CASSAIGTSGIYEQFF. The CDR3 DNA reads TGTGCCAGCAGTGCCATCGGGACTAGCGGGATCTATGAGCAGTTCTTC.

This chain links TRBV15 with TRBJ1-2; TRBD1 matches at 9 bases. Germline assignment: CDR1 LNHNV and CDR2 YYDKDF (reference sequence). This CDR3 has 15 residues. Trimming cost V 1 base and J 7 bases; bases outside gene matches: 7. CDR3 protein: CATSRARGQGSGYTF. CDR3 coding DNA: TGTGCCACCAGCAGAGCCAGGGGACAGGGTAGTGGCTACACCTTC.

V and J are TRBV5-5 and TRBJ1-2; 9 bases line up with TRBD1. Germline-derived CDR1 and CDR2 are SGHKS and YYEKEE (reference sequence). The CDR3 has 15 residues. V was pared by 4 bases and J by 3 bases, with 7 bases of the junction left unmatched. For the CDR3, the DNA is TGTGCCAGCAGCCCCCGACAGGGGGGGGACTATGGCTACACCTTC. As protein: CASSPRQGGDYGYTF. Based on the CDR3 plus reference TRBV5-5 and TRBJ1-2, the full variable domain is DAGVTQSPTHLIKTRGQQVTLRCSPISGHKSVSWYQQVLGQGPQFIFQYYEKEERGRGNFPDRFSARQFPNYSSELNVNALLLGDSALYLCASSPRQGGDYGYTFGSGTRLTVV.

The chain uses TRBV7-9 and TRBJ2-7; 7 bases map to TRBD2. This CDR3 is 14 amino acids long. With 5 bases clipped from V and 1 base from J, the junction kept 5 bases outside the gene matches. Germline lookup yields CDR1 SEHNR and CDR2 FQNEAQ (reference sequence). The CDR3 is CASSPGRESYEQYF. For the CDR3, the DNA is TGTGCCAGCAGCCCTGGGCGGGAGTCCTACGAGCAGTACTTC.

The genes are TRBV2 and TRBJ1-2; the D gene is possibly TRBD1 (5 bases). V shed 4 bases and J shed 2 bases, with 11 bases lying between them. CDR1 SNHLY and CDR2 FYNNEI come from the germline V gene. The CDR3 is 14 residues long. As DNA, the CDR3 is TGTGCCAGCAGTGCCATGACAGCAAACTATGGCTACACCTTC. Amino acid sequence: CASSAMTANYGYTF.

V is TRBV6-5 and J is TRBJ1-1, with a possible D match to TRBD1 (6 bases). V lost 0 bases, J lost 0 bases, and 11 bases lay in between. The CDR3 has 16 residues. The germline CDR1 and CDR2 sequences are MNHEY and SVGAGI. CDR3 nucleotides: TGTGCCAGCAGTTACTCCGGGGGGCGGCTGAACACTGAAGCTTTCTTT. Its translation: CASSYSGGRLNTEAFF.

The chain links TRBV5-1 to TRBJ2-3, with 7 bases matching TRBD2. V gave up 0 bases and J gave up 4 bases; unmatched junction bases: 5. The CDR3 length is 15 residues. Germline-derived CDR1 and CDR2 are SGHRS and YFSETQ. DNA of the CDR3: TGCGCCAGCAGCTTGGGCGGGAGCCGAGCAGATACGCAGTATTTT. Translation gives CASSLGGSRADTQYF.

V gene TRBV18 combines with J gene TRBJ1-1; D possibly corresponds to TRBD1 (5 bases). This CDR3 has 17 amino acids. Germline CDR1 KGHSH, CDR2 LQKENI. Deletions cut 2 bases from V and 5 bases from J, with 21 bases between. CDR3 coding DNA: TGTGCCAGCTCACCAGGTCCGGGGAGGGGAGCGGAGACTGAAGCTTTCTTT. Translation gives CASSPGPGRGAETEAFF.

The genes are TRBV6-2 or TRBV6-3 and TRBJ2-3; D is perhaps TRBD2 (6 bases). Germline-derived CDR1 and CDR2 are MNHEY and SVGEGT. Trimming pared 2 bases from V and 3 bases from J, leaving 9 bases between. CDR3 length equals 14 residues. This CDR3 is CASSYRGGTDTQYF. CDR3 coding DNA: TGTGCCAGCAGTTACAGGGGAGGTACAGATACGCAGTATTTT.

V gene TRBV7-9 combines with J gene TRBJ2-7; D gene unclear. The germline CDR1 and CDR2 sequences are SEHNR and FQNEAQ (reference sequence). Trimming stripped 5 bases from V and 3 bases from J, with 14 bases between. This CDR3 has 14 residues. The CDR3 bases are TGTGCCAGCAGCACCCCTCAAACGGGCTACGAGCAGTACTTC. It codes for CASSTPQTGYEQYF.

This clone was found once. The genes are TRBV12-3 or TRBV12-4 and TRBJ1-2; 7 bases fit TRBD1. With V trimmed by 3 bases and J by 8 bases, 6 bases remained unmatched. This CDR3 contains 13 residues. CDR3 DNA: TGTGCCAGCAGTTTGGGCAGGGGGGACGGCTACACCTTC. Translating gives CASSLGRGDGYTF.

CDR3 sequence reads: CASSPWVGGSSYNSPLHF. The CDR3 DNA sequence: TGTGCCAGCTCACCGTGGGTCGGGGGAAGCTCCTATAATTCACCCCTCCACTTT. The chain couples TRBV18 to TRBJ1-6; weak D call: TRBD1 (5 bases). The ends were cut back, 3 bases at V and 0 bases at J, with 15 bases in the middle. Germline V gene data show CDR1 as KGHSH and CDR2 as LQKENI. CDR3 size: 18 residues.

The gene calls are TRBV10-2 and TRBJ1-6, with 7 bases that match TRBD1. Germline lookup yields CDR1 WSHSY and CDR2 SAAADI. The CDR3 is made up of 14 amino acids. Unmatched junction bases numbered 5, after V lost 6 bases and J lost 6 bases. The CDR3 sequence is CASSPRDSNSPLHF. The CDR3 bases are TGCGCCAGCAGCCCTAGGGACAGTAATTCACCCCTCCACTTT.

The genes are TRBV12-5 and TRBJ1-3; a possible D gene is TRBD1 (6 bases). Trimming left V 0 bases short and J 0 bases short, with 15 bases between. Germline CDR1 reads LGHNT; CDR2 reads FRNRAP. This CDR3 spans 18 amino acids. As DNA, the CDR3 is TGTGCTAGTGGTTTGGTACAGGACAGCGGGAGCTCTGGAAACACCATATATTTT. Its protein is CASGLVQDSGSSGNTIYF. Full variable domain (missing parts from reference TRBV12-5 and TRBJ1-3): DARVTQTPRHKVTEMGQEVTMRCQPILGHNTVFWYRQTMMQGLELLAYFRNRAPLDDSGMPKDRFSAEMPDATLATLKIQPSEPRDSAVYFCASGLVQDSGSSGNTIYFGEGSWLTVV.

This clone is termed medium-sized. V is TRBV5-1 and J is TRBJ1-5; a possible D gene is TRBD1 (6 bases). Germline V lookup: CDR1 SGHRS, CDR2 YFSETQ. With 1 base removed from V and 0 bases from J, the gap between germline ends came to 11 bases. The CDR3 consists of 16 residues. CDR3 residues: CASSLSGGPSNQPQHF. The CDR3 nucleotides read TGCGCCAGCAGCTTGTCGGGGGGCCCTAGCAATCAGCCCCAGCATTTT.